What follows are 10 T cell receptor beta chains derived from one specimen sequenced in a study of OX40 agonist ivuxolimab in advanced cancers. Some clones are missing from TCRdb's copy, which holds only in-frame ones; the method was immunoSEQ multiplex PCR. In the table there are tens of thousands of clones, about 86% of which are singletons. Sequences were derived from CD4+ or CD8+ T cells sorted from blood, sampled in a trial of the OX40 agonist ivuxolimab. The source is an adult with an advanced solid tumor such as melanoma, head and neck, liver or kidney cancer.

This rearrangement joins TRBV28 to TRBJ1-2; tentative D call: TRBD1 (5 bases). V was clipped by 7 bases and J by 2 bases, with 20 bases between them. The germline V gene has CDR1 MDHEN and CDR2 SYDVKM. This CDR3 has 16 residues. This CDR3 is CASMGIGGTGNYGYTF. The CDR3 DNA reads as TGTGCCAGCATGGGAATAGGAGGGACGGGGAACTATGGCTACACCTTC.

There are a few counts of this clone. The chain combines TRBV9 with TRBJ1-5; D gene unclear. V lost 0 bases and J 0 bases, leaving 7 bases between the germline ends. Germline assignment: CDR1 SGDLS and CDR2 YYNGEE. The CDR3 contains 15 residues. As DNA, the CDR3 is TGTGCCAGCAGCGTAGAGGCCGATAGCAATCAGCCCCAGCATTTT. This sequence encodes CASSVEADSNQPQHF.

In its sample, this clone was seen once. The genes are TRBV2 and TRBJ2-5; perhaps TRBD2 as D (5 bases). V gave up 3 bases and J gave up 7 bases, with 18 bases separating them. The CDR3 consists of 15 residues. The germline V gene has CDR1 SNHLY and CDR2 FYNNEI. The CDR3 DNA reads TGTGCCAGCAGTGACGGTCTAGCCCTAAGCCCGACCCAGTACTTC. Translating gives CASSDGLALSPTQYF.

The V call is TRBV13, the J call TRBJ2-3; 9 bases agree with TRBD2. CDR1 and CDR2 (germline): PRHDT, FYEKMQ (reference sequence). The CDR3 contains 16 residues. V gave up 1 base and J gave up 4 bases; unmatched junction bases: 6. CDR3 nucleotide sequence: TGTGCCAGCAGCTTAGCGGCGGGGGGGAACTCAGATACGCAGTATTTT. This encodes CASSLAAGGNSDTQYF.

V is TRBV11-3 and J is TRBJ1-6; D uncertain. The CDR3 runs 18 residues. Germline V lookup: CDR1 SGHNT, CDR2 YENEEA. Trimming stripped 1 base from V and 0 bases from J, with 13 bases between. The CDR3 sequence: CASSLAGYPSSYNSPLHF. In DNA form, the CDR3 reads TGTGCCAGCAGCTTAGCTGGTTACCCGAGCTCCTATAATTCACCCCTCCACTTT.

This chain connects TRBV5-1 to TRBJ1-6; the D gene is possibly TRBD1 (5 bases). CDR3 length: 14 amino acids. Germline V CDR1 and CDR2: SGHRS, YFSETQ. Trimming stripped 0 bases from V and 7 bases from J, with 8 bases between. As DNA, the CDR3 is TGCGCCAGCAGCTTGGCTGAGGGGAATTCACCCCTCCACTTT. Translated: CASSLAEGNSPLHF.

The gene calls are TRBV7-2 and TRBJ1-1, with D unclear. Germline CDR1 reads SGHTA; CDR2 reads FQGNSA. The CDR3 runs 15 residues. V was shortened by 5 bases and J by 1 base, with 14 bases between the two germline ends. DNA for the CDR3: TGTGCCAGCAGCCCCCGGGCAGGCCAGAACACTGAAGCTTTCTTT. Its translation is CASSPRAGQNTEAFF.

J is TRBJ1-4 and V is TRBV2; D remains ambiguous. The CDR3 extends over 14 amino acids. Germline assignment: CDR1 SNHLY and CDR2 FYNNEI. V lost 3 bases to trimming and J lost 7 bases, with 12 bases between them. For the CDR3, the DNA is TGTGCCAGCAGTGACCCCAGGAAGGGTGAAAAACTGTTTTTT. Residues: CASSDPRKGEKLFF.

The chain combines TRBV18 with TRBJ2-3, with D uncertain. The CDR3 consists of 17 residues. Trimming shortened V by 3 bases and J by 0 bases, and 16 bases separated the two germline ends. Germline assignment: CDR1 KGHSH and CDR2 LQKENI. CDR3 DNA sequence: TGTGCCAGCTCACCTACCCCAAGGAGCTCTAGCACAGATACGCAGTATTTT. The encoded protein is CASSPTPRSSSTDTQYF.

This sequence joins TRBV12-5 and TRBJ2-7; no clear D. V was trimmed by 5 bases and J by 2 bases, leaving 10 bases between them. The CDR3 is made up of 13 amino acids. Germline CDR1 is LGHNT and CDR2 is FRNRAP. For the CDR3, the DNA is TGTGCTAGTGGTCCTACTCCGACCTACGAGCAGTACTTC. Protein product: CASGPTPTYEQYF.